The rows below give T cell receptor beta chains drawn from one sample of a study of cytomegalovirus exposure and HLA in healthy donors. Sequenced by immunoSEQ multiplex PCR; TCRdb stores in-frame clones only, minus some. The sample yields about 130,000 clones, 75% to 90% seen once. The sequencing input was PBMCs. Receptor source: a woman younger than 35 in good health and CMV-seropositive. Both conserved end residues are trimmed from each CDR3. D genes are given only for firm matches.

v_call	j_call	d_call	cdr3_aa
TRBV5-6	TRBJ2-7	.	ASSLASYEQY
TRBV18	TRBJ2-5	.	ASSPVPVGARGQETQY
TRBV6-5	TRBJ1-1	.	ASSYSGGQEAF
TRBV4-3	TRBJ2-7	TRBD1	ASSHDGTGSTYEQY
TRBV9	TRBJ2-1	TRBD2	ASSVGRGAINEQF
TRBV4-1	TRBJ2-7	TRBD2	ASSQTPTSGITYEQY
TRBV9	TRBJ1-2	TRBD1	ASSEGRGRVNYGYT
TRBV13	TRBJ2-2	TRBD1	ASSSGQYTGELF
TRBV25-1	TRBJ1-1	.	ASSVSGAVTEAF
TRBV30	TRBJ2-7	.	AWSRRGRPYEQY
TRBV28	TRBJ1-2	.	ASSFGSAMNYT
TRBV5-8	TRBJ2-7	.	ASSLDIQGIYEQY
TRBV7-2	TRBJ2-7	.	ASSPRGIVRDEQY
TRBV5-1	TRBJ2-2	.	ASSFGGGGYTGELF
TRBV27	TRBJ1-2	TRBD1	ASSQGQGGGYT